A single sample is the source of the 22 T cell receptor beta chains below, sequenced in a study of cytomegalovirus exposure and HLA in healthy donors. The PCR contained 60 Vbeta and 13 Jbeta primers. Data came from immunoSEQ multiplex PCR; TCRdb stores just in-frame clones and leaves some out. This sample has about 160,000 clones, with roughly 80% found just once. The sample was PBMCs. These TCRs come from a female donor in good health and CMV-seronegative.

The chain is built from TRBV7-9 and TRBJ1-2; a weak D match, TRBD1 (6 bases). There are 16 residues in the CDR3. Germline CDR1 and CDR2: SEHNR and FQNEAQ (reference sequence). Trimming took 4 bases from V and 4 from J, leaving 19 bases between them. The CDR3 DNA sequence: TGTGCCAGCAGCTACTCGGACAGTCTTTCCACCTATGGCTACACCTTC. Translating it yields CASSYSDSLSTYGYTF.

The genes are TRBV5-1 and TRBJ1-1; a possible D gene is TRBD1 (5 bases). Looked up from germline, CDR1 is SGHRS and CDR2 is YFSETQ. The CDR3 totals 14 residues. V lost 0 bases and J lost 2, with 8 bases in between. CDR3 coding DNA: TGCGCCAGCAGCTTGGCAGGGTTCAACACTGAAGCTTTCTTT. It yields the protein CASSLAGFNTEAFF.

A few counts support this clone. This chain links TRBV30 with TRBJ2-2; a possible D gene is TRBD1 (5 bases). CDR1 is GTSNPN, CDR2 SVGIG, per germline (reference sequence). Trimming took off 5 bases at V and 1 base at J, with 11 bases between the two ends. The CDR3 spans 14 residues. The CDR3 coding sequence is TGTGCCTGGTCGAACAGGAGGAACACCGGGGAGCTGTTTTTT. The encoded protein is CAWSNRRNTGELFF. Based on the CDR3 plus reference TRBV30 and TRBJ2-2, the full variable domain is SQTIHQWPATLVQPVGSPLSLECTVEGTSNPNLYWYRQAAGRGLQLLFYSVGIGQISSEVPQNLSASRPQDRQFILSSKKLLLSDSGFYLCAWSNRRNTGELFFGEGSRLTVL.

The chain recombines TRBV9 with TRBJ2-2; TRBD2 matches 11 bases. The CDR3 has 16 residues. With V trimmed by 6 bases and J by 0 bases, 4 bases remained unmatched. Germline lookup yields CDR1 SGDLS and CDR2 YYNGEE. The CDR3: CASTRLAGTNTGELFF. The CDR3 bases are TGTGCCAGCACCCGACTAGCGGGGACGAACACCGGGGAGCTGTTTTTT.

This clone was picked up many times. The chain uses TRBV7-2 and TRBJ1-2; D might be TRBD1 (6 bases). Looked up from germline, CDR1 is SGHTA and CDR2 is FQGNSA. This CDR3 has 15 residues. Trimming stripped 5 bases from V and 3 bases from J, with 16 bases between. CDR3 in amino acids: CASSPRGGAHYGYTF. CDR3 DNA: TGTGCCAGCAGCCCTCGGGGGGGCGCGCACTATGGCTACACCTTC.

This chain uses TRBV15 with TRBJ2-7; TRBD2 agrees at 7 bases. The ends lost 1 base at V and 3 bases at J; junction bases unmatched: 6. This CDR3 contains 15 residues. CDR1 LNHNV and CDR2 YYDKDF come from the germline V gene (reference sequence). For the CDR3, the DNA is TGTGCCACCAGCAGAGTCTGGGAGGGCCACTACGAGCAGTACTTC. Residues: CATSRVWEGHYEQYF.

This clone was counted a few times. This sequence joins TRBV18 and TRBJ1-1, with 7 positions matching TRBD1. The germline V gene has CDR1 KGHSH and CDR2 LQKENI. Trimming removed 6 bases from V and 5 bases from J; junction bases left unmatched: 12. The CDR3 has 15 amino acids. The CDR3 sequence: CASSSLQGSGTEAFF. DNA of the CDR3: TGTGCCAGCTCGTCGCTACAGGGGAGCGGGACTGAAGCTTTCTTT. Together with reference TRBV18 and TRBJ1-1, the CDR3 gives the full variable domain: NAGVMQNPRHLVRRRGQEARLRCSPMKGHSHVYWYRQLPEEGLKFMVYLQKENIIDESGMPKERFSAEFPKEGPSILRIQQVVRGDSAAYFCASSSLQGSGTEAFFGQGTRLTVV.

The chain combines TRBV5-1 with TRBJ2-2, with D possibly matching TRBD1 (5 bases). The germline V and J ends were trimmed by 5 bases and 6 bases, with 8 bases remaining between them. Germline loops: CDR1 SGHRS, CDR2 YFSETQ. The CDR3 extends over 12 amino acids. CDR3 coding DNA: TGCGCCAGCAGTCAAGGGGCCGGGGAGCTGTTTTTT. It yields the protein CASSQGAGELFF.

V gene TRBV30 combines with J gene TRBJ2-7; 7 bases line up with TRBD1. The V segment lost 5 bases and the J segment 2 bases; nucleotides outside the gene matches: 9. This CDR3 has 14 amino acids. The germline V gene has CDR1 GTSNPN and CDR2 SVGIG (reference sequence). As DNA, the CDR3 is TGTGCCTGGGGTATCTCAGGGGGTACCTACGAGCAGTACTTC. Amino acid sequence: CAWGISGGTYEQYF.

This chain connects TRBV11-3 to TRBJ2-1; TRBD2 might be the D (6 bases). CDR3 length equals 16 residues. Trimming pared 4 bases from V and 4 bases from J, leaving 17 bases between. The germline gives CDR1 SGHNT, CDR2 YENEEA. CDR3 in amino acids: CASSSGMLADYNEQFF. CDR3 DNA: TGTGCCAGCAGCTCTGGGATGTTAGCGGATTACAATGAGCAGTTCTTC.

The chain employs TRBV5-4 and TRBJ2-7, with D perhaps TRBD2 (5 bases). CDR1 SGHNT and CDR2 YYREEE come from the germline V gene (reference sequence). The CDR3 totals 15 residues. V shed 4 bases and J shed 4 bases, with 18 bases lying between them. The CDR3 protein is CASSPTSLAEYEQYF. DNA of the CDR3: TGTGCCAGCAGCCCAACGTCCCTAGCTGAATACGAGCAGTACTTC.

This clone has just a few counts. The V and J genes are TRBV5-1 and TRBJ2-7; 11 nucleotides match TRBD2. Germline lookup yields CDR1 SGHRS and CDR2 YFSETQ. The CDR3 has 15 residues. Losses at the gene ends were 4 bases for V and 2 bases for J; bases not matched to a gene: 5. CDR3 in DNA: TGCGCCAGCAGCGCTACTAGCGGGGGCGCCTACGAGCAGTACTTC. Protein: CASSATSGGAYEQYF.

The chain is built from TRBV5-6 and TRBJ1-1; no clear D. Trimming stripped 0 bases from V and 1 base from J, with 4 bases between. Germline CDR1 reads SGHDT; CDR2 reads YYEEEE. The CDR3 covers 13 residues. CDR3 DNA: TGTGCCAGCAGCTTGGCCTCGAACACTGAAGCTTTCTTT. Translated, it gives CASSLASNTEAFF. The full variable domain, its missing parts supplied by reference TRBV5-6 and TRBJ1-1, is DAGVTQSPTHLIKTRGQQVTLRCSPKSGHDTVSWYQQALGQGPQFIFQYYEEEERQRGNFPDRFSGHQFPNYSSELNVNALLLGDSALYLCASSLASNTEAFFGQGTRLTVV.

The table lists this clone with a count of one. The chain is built from TRBV29-1 and TRBJ2-1, with D perhaps TRBD1 (5 bases). The ends were cut back, 2 bases at V and 4 bases at J, with 15 bases in the middle. Germline CDR1 is SQVTM and CDR2 is ANQGSEA. The CDR3 contains 15 residues. CDR3 DNA: TGCAGCGTTGAATTCGGGCAGGGTATATACAATGAGCAGTTCTTC. Protein product: CSVEFGQGIYNEQFF.

V gene TRBV7-2 combines with J gene TRBJ2-1; possibly TRBD2 for D (6 bases). The CDR3 has 13 residues. Trimming removed 0 bases at V and 8 bases at J, with 8 bases between. From germline, CDR1 is SGHTA and CDR2 FQGNSA. DNA for the CDR3: TGTGCCAGCAGCTTAGCGCGGGGTGATGAGCAGTTCTTC. Its translation: CASSLARGDEQFF.

The V call is TRBV2, the J call TRBJ1-5; D unclear. V lost 6 bases and J lost 3, with 12 bases in between. Germline CDR1 and CDR2: SNHLY and FYNNEI. The CDR3 length is 14 residues. The CDR3 sequence is CASSWTVPNQPQHF. In nucleotides, the CDR3 is TGTGCCAGCAGCTGGACTGTCCCCAATCAGCCCCAGCATTTT.

V gene TRBV5-4 combines with J gene TRBJ1-2, with 8 bases that match TRBD1. Germline loops: CDR1 SGHNT, CDR2 YYREEE (reference sequence). The CDR3 has 14 residues. V was pared by 0 bases and J by 4 bases, with 2 bases of the junction left unmatched. The CDR3 here is CASSLGTGTYGYTF. CDR3 sequence (DNA): TGTGCCAGCAGCTTGGGGACAGGGACCTATGGCTACACCTTC.

The rearrangement joins TRBV29-1 to TRBJ1-2; D is undetermined. The CDR3 loop spans 12 amino acids. The V end was cut by 4 bases, the J end by 2 bases, with 8 bases between. Germline V gives CDR1 SQVTM, CDR2 ANQGSEA. The CDR3 sequence is CSVAEFNYGYTF. CDR3 DNA sequence: TGCAGCGTTGCGGAGTTCAACTATGGCTACACCTTC.

As concerns this clone: The identical CDR3 is also encoded by other nucleotide sequences in the sample. The V and J genes are TRBV5-1 and TRBJ1-1, with 11 bases lining up with TRBD1. V trimming: 0 bases; J trimming: 5 bases; junction bases outside the gene matches: 3. The germline V gene has CDR1 SGHRS and CDR2 YFSETQ. The CDR3 is 15 residues long. CDR3 sequence: CASSLAGTGGTEAFF. The CDR3 DNA reads as TGCGCCAGCAGCTTGGCCGGGACAGGGGGGACTGAAGCTTTCTTT.

The chain links TRBV5-4 to TRBJ2-2; 10 positions agree with TRBD2. Germline CDR1 reads SGHNT; CDR2 reads YYREEE (reference sequence). The CDR3 is 16 amino acids. Trimming at V came to 0 bases and at J to 5 bases, leaving 4 bases not matched to a gene. CDR3 DNA: TGTGCCAGCAGCTTGGGACTAGCGGGTTATACCGGGGAGCTGTTTTTT. Translation gives CASSLGLAGYTGELFF.

The V and J genes are TRBV19 and TRBJ1-4, with 9 positions matching TRBD1. The CDR3 is 14 residues long. Germline V CDR1 and CDR2: LNHDA, SQIVND (reference sequence). The ends lost 5 bases at V and 7 bases at J; junction bases unmatched: 5. The CDR3, as DNA: TGTGCCAGTAGTTCTGGACAGGGGTCTGAAAAACTGTTTTTT. Its translation: CASSSGQGSEKLFF. Full variable domain (remainder filled in from reference TRBV19 and TRBJ1-4): DGGITQSPKYLFRKEGQNVTLSCEQNLNHDAMYWYRQDPGQGLRLIYYSQIVNDFQKGDIAEGYSVSREKKESFPLTVTSAQKNPTAFYLCASSSGQGSEKLFFGSGTQLSVL.

This chain uses TRBV19 with TRBJ2-5, with 8 bases matching TRBD1. The J segment lost 3 bases and the V segment lost 4 bases, leaving 1 base of the junction unmatched. This CDR3 contains 13 residues. CDR1 is LNHDA, CDR2 SQIVND, per germline (reference sequence). For the CDR3, the DNA is TGTGCCAGTAGTACGGGACAGGAAGAGACCCAGTACTTC. This gives the protein CASSTGQEETQYF.